The next 5 T cell receptor beta chains were all read from a single sample in a study of CD8+ T cells in alopecia areata. Reverse transcribed after extraction, RNA yielded cDNA as the sequencing template. The repertoire was sequenced with immunoSEQ multiplex PCR; TCRdb's copy has only in-frame clones and lacks some. There are over 85,000 clones in the sample; roughly 47% occur only once, and 0.75% to 0.8% lies in the top ten. Input material: CD4+ T cells sorted from blood. These receptors came from a human donor with alopecia areata.

This clone has just a few counts. The chain links TRBV29-1 to TRBJ1-1; 7 bases are a match to TRBD1. CDR1 is SQVTM, CDR2 ANQGSEA, per germline. The CDR3 spans 14 residues. The V segment lost 7 bases and the J segment 5 bases; nucleotides outside the gene matches: 13. The CDR3 nucleotides are TGCAGCGCCAACTCTGCAGGGGGAATGACTGAAGCTTTCTTT. Protein product: CSANSAGGMTEAFF.

This clone was observed a handful of times. The chain has TRBV28 and TRBJ2-3, with D possibly matching TRBD1 (7 bases). V lost 8 bases, J lost 1 base, and 16 bases lay in between. CDR1 and CDR2 from the germline V gene are MDHEN and SYDVKM. The CDR3 length is 15 residues. The CDR3 DNA sequence: TGTGCCAGCGCTTCAGGGGGGCTTGGCACAGATACGCAGTATTTT. This codes for CASASGGLGTDTQYF.

J is TRBJ1-3 and V is TRBV29-1; 8 bases match TRBD1. Germline lookup yields CDR1 SQVTM and CDR2 ANQGSEA. The CDR3 is 16 amino acids. V shed 6 bases and J 1 base; nucleotides not matched to a gene: 11. The CDR3 here is CSVGQGHPSSGNTIYF. The CDR3 nucleotides are TGCAGCGTAGGACAGGGTCATCCGTCATCTGGAAACACCATATATTTT.

The chain joins TRBV29-1 to TRBJ1-2; a weak D match, TRBD1 (5 bases). The CDR3 totals 10 residues. Trimming left V 3 bases short and J 8 bases short, with 7 bases between. From germline, CDR1 is SQVTM and CDR2 ANQGSEA. The CDR3 reads CSVEEGGYTF. In nucleotides, the CDR3 is TGCAGCGTTGAGGAGGGGGGCTACACCTTC. Based on the CDR3 plus reference TRBV29-1 and TRBJ1-2, the full variable domain is SAVISQKPSRDICQRGTSLTIQCQVDSQVTMMFWYRQQPGQSLTLIATANQGSEATYESGFVIDKFPISRPNLTFSTLTVSNMSPEDSSIYLCSVEEGGYTFGSGTRLTVV.

The chain recombines TRBV28 with TRBJ2-5, with TRBD1 matching 8 bases. The J call may be mistaken, given a closer DNA end match to TRBJ2-7. There are 14 residues in the CDR3. Per germline, CDR1 MDHEN and CDR2 SYDVKM. CDR3: CASTWTGSSYEQYF. CDR3 coding DNA: TGTGCCAGTACTTGGACAGGGTCTTCCTACGAGCAGTACTTC.